This TCR beta chain was captured in a study of blood T cell repertoires in COVID-19. V shed 6 bases and J shed 6 bases, with 18 bases lying between them. The CDR3 consists of 15 residues. CDR1 and CDR2 (germline): MDHEN, SYDVKM. Profiled with immunoSEQ multiplex PCR; TCRdb holds only in-frame clones, not every one. The sample consists of under 80,000 clones, about 86% of them appearing once. The specimen was peripheral blood. The chain has TRBV28 and TRBJ1-5; weak D call: TRBD1 (5 bases). The clonotype was recovered from a man in his sixties or seventies with active COVID-19. The CDR3 spells CASSTGAAGGQPQHF. The DNA of the CDR3 is TGTGCCAGCAGCACTGGGGCGGCCGGCGGTCAGCCCCAGCATTTT.